Listed below are T cell receptor beta chains from one sample, sequenced in a study of T cell responses to AZD1222 COVID-19 vaccine. TCRdb's copy holds only in-frame clones and misses some; the assay was immunoSEQ multiplex PCR. The sample shows 130,000 or so clones, approximately 94% of them seen only once. Specimen: peripheral blood, collected on day 0 of AZD1222 vaccination. These receptors were taken from an adult in good health. Each CDR3 is given with its conserved first and last residue. A D gene is named only where the DNA matches it firmly. Some rows have no size entry. The others give once, few or many, or a class for an expanded clone.

.	TRBV7-8	few	TRBJ1-3	TGTGCCAGCAGCTTAGCTACAGACTCTGGAAACACCATATATTTT	CASSLATDSGNTIYF
.	TRBV30	few	TRBJ2-3	TGTGCCTGGAGTGCCAATACAGATACGCAGTATTTT	CAWSANTDTQYF
.	TRBV21-1	.	TRBJ2-5	TGTGCCAGCAGCAAAGAACGATTAGCGGGAAAGGCCAAACAAGAGACCCAGTACTTC	CASSKERLAGKAKQETQYF
TRBD2	TRBV6-5	.	TRBJ2-1	TGTGCCAGCAGTTACGGACTAGCGGGAGGCAATGAGCAGTTCTTC	CASSYGLAGGNEQFF
TRBD1	TRBV6-4	.	TRBJ2-5	TGTGCCAGCAGTGTCTTGACAGGGTTGCGAGAGACCCAGTACTTC	CASSVLTGLRETQYF
TRBD1	TRBV3-1/TRBV3-2	.	TRBJ1-5	TGTGCCAGCAGCCAAGCTCAGGGGGCTCACCAGCCCCAGCATTTT	CASSQAQGAHQPQHF
TRBD2	TRBV2	.	TRBJ2-4	TGTGCCAGCAGTGAAGGACTAGCGGGAGTAGCCAAAAACATTCAGTACTTC	CASSEGLAGVAKNIQYF
.	TRBV5-8	.	TRBJ2-7	TGTGCCAGCAGCTTGGGCGCTGGGACGTATATCTACGAGCAGTACTTC	CASSLGAGTYIYEQYF
TRBD1	TRBV19	.	TRBJ1-5	TGTGCCAGTGGACAGGGGGGTAATCAGCCCCAGCATTTT	CASGQGGNQPQHF
TRBD2	TRBV28	.	TRBJ2-5	TGTGCCAGCAAAGGGATAACTAGCGGGAGTCGGGAGACCCAGTACTTC	CASKGITSGSRETQYF
TRBD2	TRBV14	.	TRBJ2-7	TGTGCCAGCGGTATCCTAGCGGGAGCGGGTGAGCAGTACTTC	CASGILAGAGEQYF
TRBD2	TRBV7-2	.	TRBJ2-2	TGTGCCAGCAGCTCACTAGCGGGGCTGAACACCGGGGAGCTGTTTTTT	CASSSLAGLNTGELFF
TRBD1	TRBV6-2/TRBV6-3	.	TRBJ1-1	TGTGCCAGCAGCGTACAGGGGCAGGAAGCTTTCTTT	CASSVQGQEAFF
.	TRBV19	.	TRBJ1-3	TGTGCCACCCGAGTGGATGTCTCTGGAAACACCATATATTTT	CATRVDVSGNTIYF
TRBD1	TRBV5-5	.	TRBJ1-2	TGTGCCAGCAGCTTGACCGACCTCTCCAGGGGGCGCAACTATGGCTACACCTTC	CASSLTDLSRGRNYGYTF
.	TRBV11-2	.	TRBJ2-2	TGTGCCAGCAGCCCCCTTACCGGGCCAAGGAAGACCGGGGAGCTGTTTTTT	CASSPLTGPRKTGELFF
TRBD1	TRBV2	.	TRBJ1-2	TGTGCCAGCCGACAGGGGACCCTCTATGGCTACACCTTC	CASRQGTLYGYTF
.	TRBV6-6	.	TRBJ1-1	TGTGCCAGTCGGGTAGGCACTGAAGCTTTCTTT	CASRVGTEAFF
.	TRBV5-1	.	TRBJ2-3	TGCGCCAGCACCTCGGGAGATACGCAGTATTTT	CASTSGDTQYF
.	TRBV29-1	.	TRBJ2-7	TGCAGCGTTCACGAGGGCTACGAGCAGTACTTC	CSVHEGYEQYF
.	TRBV24-1	once	TRBJ2-3	TGTGCCACCAGTGACCGAGGGGCAGGCCGAGATACGCAGTATTTT	CATSDRGAGRDTQYF
.	TRBV19	.	TRBJ2-3	TGTGCCAGTGGGTCTTGGACTACCCACACAGATACGCAGTATTTT	CASGSWTTHTDTQYF
TRBD1	TRBV7-9	.	TRBJ2-5	TGTGCCAGCAGCTTAGGTGAGGGGGCTGCGGAGACCCAGTACTTC	CASSLGEGAAETQYF
.	TRBV10-3	once	TRBJ1-2	TGTGCCATCAGTGACCCCCTCCAGAGTGGCTACACCTTC	CAISDPLQSGYTF
.	TRBV4-1	.	TRBJ1-6	TGCGCCAGCAGCGACCGGGACCTCCATAATTCACCCCTCCACTTT	CASSDRDLHNSPLHF
.	TRBV7-2	.	TRBJ2-7	TGTGCCAGCAGCTTAATGGCGGGTATCCACGAGCAGTACTTC	CASSLMAGIHEQYF
.	TRBV6-2/TRBV6-3	.	TRBJ2-7	TGTGCCAGCAGTTACACCCTTACCTACGAGCAGTACTTC	CASSYTLTYEQYF
.	TRBV6-2/TRBV6-3	.	TRBJ1-2	TGTGCCAGCAGCCCCGACAGGATCTATGGCTACACCTTC	CASSPDRIYGYTF
.	TRBV7-9	.	TRBJ2-1	TGTGCCAGCAGCCCTAATAGCGGCTTTTTAAACAATGAGCAGTTCTTC	CASSPNSGFLNNEQFF
.	TRBV6-1	.	TRBJ2-7	TGTGCCAGCAGTGAGATTTTGGGGGTTGTCCCCTACGAGCAGTACTTC	CASSEILGVVPYEQYF
TRBD1	TRBV7-6	.	TRBJ2-5	TGTGCCAGCAGCCGAACTAGGGACAGGCAAGAGACCCAGTACTTC	CASSRTRDRQETQYF
.	TRBV10-1	.	TRBJ1-1	TGCGCCAGCAGTGAGGGGAAGAAGACTGAAGCTTTCTTT	CASSEGKKTEAFF
TRBD1	TRBV7-2	few	TRBJ1-1	TGTGCCAGCAGCCCGGACAGGGATGATGAAGCTTTCTTT	CASSPDRDDEAFF
.	TRBV6-6	.	TRBJ2-5	TGTGCCAGCAGTTACTCTGGGTTAGAGACCCAGTACTTC	CASSYSGLETQYF
.	TRBV21-1	.	TRBJ1-2	TGTGCCAGCAGCAAAGGAGGGGGGCGCGGGAAGACTAAAAATGGCTACACCTTC	CASSKGGGRGKTKNGYTF
.	TRBV18	.	TRBJ1-1	TGTGCCAGCTCACCTTTGACACCGGGGGACACTGAAGCTTTCTTT	CASSPLTPGDTEAFF
.	TRBV20-1	.	TRBJ1-4	TGCAGTGCTAGTGGAAATGAAAAACTGTTTTTT	CSASGNEKLFF
.	TRBV7-9	.	TRBJ2-7	TGTGCCAGCAGCTTAGGCGTGGGTAGCGGCTACGAGCAGTACTTC	CASSLGVGSGYEQYF
TRBD2	TRBV6-2/TRBV6-3	.	TRBJ2-7	TGTGCCAGCAGCCCCGCCCTAGCGGGGAAAATCGAGCAGTACTTC	CASSPALAGKIEQYF
.	TRBV7-9	few	TRBJ1-5	TGTGCCAGCAGCTCGCTGGAAGGGACCAATCAGCCCCAGCATTTT	CASSSLEGTNQPQHF
TRBD2	TRBV28	.	TRBJ2-5	TGTGCCAGCTCTTCCGGGACTAGCGGGAGAGGGGGAGAGACCCAGTACTTC	CASSSGTSGRGGETQYF
TRBD1	TRBV5-1	.	TRBJ1-1	TGCGCCAGCAGCCCGGACAGGTCTGGCGCTGAAGCTTTCTTT	CASSPDRSGAEAFF
TRBD1	TRBV30	.	TRBJ2-7	TGTGCCTGGAGTCGAGGCTCCTGGACAGGGGACGAGCAGTACTTC	CAWSRGSWTGDEQYF
.	TRBV19	.	TRBJ1-1	TGTGCCAGTAGTATCACAGGGAGGGGGAACACTGAAGCTTTCTTT	CASSITGRGNTEAFF
.	TRBV6-6	.	TRBJ1-1	TGTGCCAGCAGTTACTCGAAAGGGGTTCGGGTACCAGAAGCTTTCTTT	CASSYSKGVRVPEAFF
TRBD1	TRBV29-1	.	TRBJ1-2	TGCAGCGTCAGGGGGCTGGTCTATGGCTACACCTTC	CSVRGLVYGYTF
.	TRBV7-9	.	TRBJ2-7	TGTGCCAGCAGCGTTTCTACCTACGAGCAGTACTTC	CASSVSTYEQYF
.	TRBV5-1	.	TRBJ1-1	TGCGCCAGCAGCTGGGGGGGAATGAACACTGAAGCTTTCTTT	CASSWGGMNTEAFF
TRBD1	TRBV7-9	.	TRBJ1-4	TGTGCCAGCAGAACGACAGGGGCCGCAAATGAAAAACTGTTTTTT	CASRTTGAANEKLFF
TRBD2	TRBV2	.	TRBJ2-1	TGTGCCAGCAGGGGACTAGCGGGGGGCAATGAGCAGTTCTTC	CASRGLAGGNEQFF
.	TRBV4-1	.	TRBJ1-1	TGCGCCAGCAGCGAATGGCCCCGGCGGACTGAAGCTTTCTTT	CASSEWPRRTEAFF
TRBD2	TRBV9	.	TRBJ2-2	TGTGCCAGCAGCGTAGGACTAGCGGTGCAGGGCGGGGAGCTGTTTTTT	CASSVGLAVQGGELFF
.	TRBV29-1	.	TRBJ1-2	TGCAGCGTTGACTCACTCCAACACTATGGCTACACCTTC	CSVDSLQHYGYTF
.	TRBV3-1/TRBV3-2	.	TRBJ1-4	TGTGCCAGCTCCTTGCAGGGAACTAATGAAAAACTGTTTTTT	CASSLQGTNEKLFF
.	TRBV19	.	TRBJ1-1	TGTGCCAGTAGGCCCACCGTGGGCACTGAAGCTTTCTTT	CASRPTVGTEAFF